This T cell receptor beta chain was identified in a study of beta chain features in type 1 diabetes. General study results and limits: Shortening of TCRB CDR3s, moderate but significant, appeared in all four CD4+ subsets of Type 1 diabetes patients. Individuals with type 1 diabetes displayed fewer insertions and more deletions at VDJ junctions. Patients and controls would be equally affected if PCR favored shorter templates.

With respect to this clone: Its antigen remains unknown.

In germline, CDR1 is SGHRS, CDR2 YFSETQ. CDR3 length: 14 amino acids. Trimming pared 4 bases from V and 2 bases from J, leaving 12 bases between. Reverse transcription of all isolated RNA meant that expressed TCRB transcripts were sequenced. The table came from immunoSEQ multiplex PCR; TCRdb's copy has only in-frame clones and leaves some out. The table has 600,000 to 700,000 clones, 9.5% to 15% seen once. Sequences were obtained from naive CD4+ T cells from blood. The receptor was derived from a man under 40 with type 1 diabetes. This chain links TRBV5-1 with TRBJ2-5; a possible D gene is TRBD2 (5 bases). CDR3 in DNA: TGCGCCAGCAGCCTGATATCGGGGCAAGAGACCCAGTACTTC. This encodes CASSLISGQETQYF.